This T cell receptor beta chain appears in the sequencing data of a study of shared clonotypes between healthy human individuals. In the study overall: Donors had three CD4 naive, three CD4 memory, two CD8 naive and one CD8 memory plate apiece. Study-level points and caveats: The study generally estimated greater richness for naive than memory subsets. Depth was large, yet rarefaction showed that sorted-subset sequencing was incomplete.

The donors were all Caucasian adults (living in Nashville, Tennessee). Comment on this clone: Its antigen is not identified. Other DNA sequences within the sample encode an identical CDR3.

The junction had 3 bases not matched to a gene; V was cut back by 0 bases and J by 4 bases. This CDR3 contains 16 residues. CDR1 and CDR2 (germline): KGHSH, LQKENI. The data were produced by immunoSEQ multiplex PCR, yet TCRdb's version contains in-frame clones alone and is incomplete. The sample holds about 2.5 million clones, 85% to 95% seen once. The sequence came from a man aged 18 to 35 in good health. Some clones in this sample may be carry-over from other donors' samples. This chain uses TRBV18 with TRBJ2-1, with 10 bases lining up with TRBD2. What was sequenced was naive CD4+ T cells from PBMCs. This sample's subset: CD45RA+ positively selected. The CDR3 coding sequence is TGTGCCAGCTCACCACCAAGCGGGGGGGCGTACAATGAGCAGTTCTTC. Encoded protein: CASSPPSGGAYNEQFF.